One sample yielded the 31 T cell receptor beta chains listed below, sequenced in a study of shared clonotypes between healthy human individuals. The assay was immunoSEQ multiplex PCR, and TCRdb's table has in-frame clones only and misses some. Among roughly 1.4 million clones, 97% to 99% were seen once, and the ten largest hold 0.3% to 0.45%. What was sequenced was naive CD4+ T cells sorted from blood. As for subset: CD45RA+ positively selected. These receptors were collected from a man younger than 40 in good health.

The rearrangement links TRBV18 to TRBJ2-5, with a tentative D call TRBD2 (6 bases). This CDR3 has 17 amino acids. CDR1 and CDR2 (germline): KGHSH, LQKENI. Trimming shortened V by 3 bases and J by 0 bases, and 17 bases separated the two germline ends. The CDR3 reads CASSPWRGSRYQETQYF. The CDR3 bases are TGTGCCAGCTCACCCTGGCGGGGCTCACGGTACCAAGAGACCCAGTACTTC.

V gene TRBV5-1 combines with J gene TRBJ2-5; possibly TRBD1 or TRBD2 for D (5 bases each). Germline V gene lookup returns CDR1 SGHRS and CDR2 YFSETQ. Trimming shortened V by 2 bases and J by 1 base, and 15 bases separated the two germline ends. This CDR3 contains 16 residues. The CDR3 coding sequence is TGCGCCAGCAGCTTTGGGGGAAGAAGGCTCCAAGAGACCCAGTACTTC. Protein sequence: CASSFGGRRLQETQYF.

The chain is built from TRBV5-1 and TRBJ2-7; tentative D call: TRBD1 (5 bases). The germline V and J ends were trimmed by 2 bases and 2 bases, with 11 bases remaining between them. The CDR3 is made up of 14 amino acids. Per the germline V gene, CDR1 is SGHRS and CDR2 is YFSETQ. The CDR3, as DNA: TGCGCCAGCAGCTTCGCTGACAGACCCTACGAGCAGTACTTC. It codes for CASSFADRPYEQYF.

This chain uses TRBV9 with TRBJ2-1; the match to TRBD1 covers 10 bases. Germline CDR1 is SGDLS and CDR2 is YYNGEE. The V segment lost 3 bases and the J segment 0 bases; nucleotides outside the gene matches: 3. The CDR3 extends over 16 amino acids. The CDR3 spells CASSAGQGSSYNEQFF. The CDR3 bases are TGTGCCAGCAGCGCGGGACAGGGGAGCTCCTACAATGAGCAGTTCTTC.

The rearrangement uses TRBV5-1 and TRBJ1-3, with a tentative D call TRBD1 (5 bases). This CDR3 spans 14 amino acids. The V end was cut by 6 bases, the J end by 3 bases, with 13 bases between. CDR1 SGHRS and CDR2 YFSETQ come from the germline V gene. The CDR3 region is CASKVGAFGNTIYF. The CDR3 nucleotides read TGCGCCAGCAAAGTAGGGGCATTTGGAAACACCATATATTTT.

The CDR3 sequence is CASSVRGYEQFF. In DNA form, the CDR3 reads TGTGCCAGTAGTGTCAGGGGGTACGAGCAGTTCTTC. The V and J genes are TRBV19 and TRBJ2-1, with 7 bases lining up with TRBD1. The V and J ends lost 5 bases and 10 bases, in that order; junction bases with no gene match: 5. Germline loops: CDR1 LNHDA, CDR2 SQIVND (reference sequence). CDR3 length equals 12 residues.

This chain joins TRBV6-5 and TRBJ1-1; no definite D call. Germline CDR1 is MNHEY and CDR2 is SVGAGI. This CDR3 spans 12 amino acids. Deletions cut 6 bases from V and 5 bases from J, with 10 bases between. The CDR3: CASSSTLTEAFF. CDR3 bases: TGTGCCAGCAGCTCCACGTTAACTGAAGCTTTCTTT.

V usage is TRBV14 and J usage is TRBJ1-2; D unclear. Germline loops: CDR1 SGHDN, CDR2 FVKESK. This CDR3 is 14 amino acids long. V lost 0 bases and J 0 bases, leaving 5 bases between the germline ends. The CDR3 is CASSQERPNYGYTF. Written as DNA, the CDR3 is TGTGCCAGCAGCCAAGAAAGGCCTAACTATGGCTACACCTTC.

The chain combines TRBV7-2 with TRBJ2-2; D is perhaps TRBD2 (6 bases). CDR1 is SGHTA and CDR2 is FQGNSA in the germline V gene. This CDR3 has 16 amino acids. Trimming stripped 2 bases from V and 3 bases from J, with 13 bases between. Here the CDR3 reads CASSLISGRHTGELFF. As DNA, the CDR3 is TGTGCCAGCAGCTTAATATCAGGGAGGCACACCGGGGAGCTGTTTTTT. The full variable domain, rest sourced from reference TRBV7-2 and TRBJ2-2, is GAGVSQSPSNKVTEKGKDVELRCDPISGHTALYWYRQSLGQGLEFLIYFQGNSAPDKSGLPSDRFSAERTGGSVSTLTIQRTQQEDSAVYLCASSLISGRHTGELFFGEGSRLTVL.

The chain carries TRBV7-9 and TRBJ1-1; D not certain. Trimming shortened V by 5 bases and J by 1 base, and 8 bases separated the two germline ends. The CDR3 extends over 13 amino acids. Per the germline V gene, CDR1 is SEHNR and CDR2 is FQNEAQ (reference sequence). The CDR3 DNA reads TGTGCCAGCAGCCCGATCTCGAACACTGAAGCTTTCTTT. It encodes CASSPISNTEAFF.

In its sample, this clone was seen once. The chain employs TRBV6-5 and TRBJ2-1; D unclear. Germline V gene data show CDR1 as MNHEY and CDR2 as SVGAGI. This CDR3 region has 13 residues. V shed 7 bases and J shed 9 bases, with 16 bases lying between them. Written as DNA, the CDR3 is TGTGCCAGCAATCCTAGAGGAGTTGGTGAGCAGTTCTTC. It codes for CASNPRGVGEQFF.

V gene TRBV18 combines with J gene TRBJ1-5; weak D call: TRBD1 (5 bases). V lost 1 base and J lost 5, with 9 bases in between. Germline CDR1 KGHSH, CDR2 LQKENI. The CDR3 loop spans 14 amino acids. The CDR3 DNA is TGTGCCAGCTCACCACTGAGGGGCGATCAGCCCCAGCATTTT. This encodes CASSPLRGDQPQHF.

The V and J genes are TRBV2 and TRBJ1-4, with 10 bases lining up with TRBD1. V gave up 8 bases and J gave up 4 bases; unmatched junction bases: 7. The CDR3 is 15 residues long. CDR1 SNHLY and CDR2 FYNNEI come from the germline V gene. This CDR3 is CASETGGAGNEKLFF. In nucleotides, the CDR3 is TGTGCCAGCGAGACAGGGGGCGCGGGTAATGAAAAACTGTTTTTT.

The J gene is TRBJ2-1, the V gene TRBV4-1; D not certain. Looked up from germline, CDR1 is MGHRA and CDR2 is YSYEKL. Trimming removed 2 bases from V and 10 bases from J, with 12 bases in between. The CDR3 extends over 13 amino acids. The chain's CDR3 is CASSQSGIGEQFF. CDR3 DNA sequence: TGCGCCAGCAGCCAATCCGGCATCGGGGAGCAGTTCTTC.

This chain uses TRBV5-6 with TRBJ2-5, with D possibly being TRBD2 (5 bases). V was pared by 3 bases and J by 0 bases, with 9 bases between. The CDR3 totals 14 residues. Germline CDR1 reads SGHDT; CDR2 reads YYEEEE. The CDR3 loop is CASSSNGNQETQYF. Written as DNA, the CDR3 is TGTGCCAGCAGCTCAAACGGGAACCAAGAGACCCAGTACTTC.

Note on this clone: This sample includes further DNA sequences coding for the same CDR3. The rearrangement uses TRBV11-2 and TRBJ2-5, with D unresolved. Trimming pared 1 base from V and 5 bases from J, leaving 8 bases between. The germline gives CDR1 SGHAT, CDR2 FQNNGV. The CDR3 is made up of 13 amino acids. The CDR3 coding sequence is TGTGCCAGCAGCTTAGGGGTCGGGGAGACCCAGTACTTC. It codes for CASSLGVGETQYF.

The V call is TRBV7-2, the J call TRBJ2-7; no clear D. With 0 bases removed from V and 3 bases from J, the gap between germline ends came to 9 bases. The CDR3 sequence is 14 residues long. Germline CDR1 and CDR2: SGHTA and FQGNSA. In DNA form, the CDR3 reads TGTGCCAGCAGCTTAGCCGGCAGATTCTACGAGCAGTACTTC. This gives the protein CASSLAGRFYEQYF.

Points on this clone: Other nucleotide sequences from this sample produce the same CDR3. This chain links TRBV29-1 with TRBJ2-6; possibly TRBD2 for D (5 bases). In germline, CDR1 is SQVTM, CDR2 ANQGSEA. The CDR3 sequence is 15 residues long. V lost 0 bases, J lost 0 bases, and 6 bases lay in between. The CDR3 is CSVEDRGSGANVLTF. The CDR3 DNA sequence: TGCAGCGTTGAAGATCGGGGCTCTGGGGCCAACGTCCTGACTTTC. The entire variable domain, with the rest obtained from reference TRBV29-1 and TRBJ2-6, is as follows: SAVISQKPSRDICQRGTSLTIQCQVDSQVTMMFWYRQQPGQSLTLIATANQGSEATYESGFVIDKFPISRPNLTFSTLTVSNMSPEDSSIYLCSVEDRGSGANVLTFGAGSRLTVL.

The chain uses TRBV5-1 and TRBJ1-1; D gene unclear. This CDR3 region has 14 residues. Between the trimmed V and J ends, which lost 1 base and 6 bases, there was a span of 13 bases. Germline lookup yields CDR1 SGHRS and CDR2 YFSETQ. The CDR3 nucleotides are TGCGCCAGCAGCTTGTCAGGTCCCGCCGCTGAAGCTTTCTTT. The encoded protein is CASSLSGPAAEAFF.

This CDR3 is CASNRQGNGYTF. The CDR3 nucleotides are TGTGCCAGTAACCGACAGGGGAATGGCTACACCTTC. The chain recombines TRBV5-4 with TRBJ1-2; 8 bases fit TRBD1. The CDR3 loop spans 12 amino acids. V trimming: 8 bases; J trimming: 6 bases; junction bases outside the gene matches: 6. Germline-derived CDR1 and CDR2 are SGHNT and YYREEE (reference sequence).

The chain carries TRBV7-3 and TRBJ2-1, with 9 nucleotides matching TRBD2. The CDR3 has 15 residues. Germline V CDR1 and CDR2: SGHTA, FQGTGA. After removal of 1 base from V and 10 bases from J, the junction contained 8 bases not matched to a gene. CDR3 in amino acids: CASSLRREGRGEQFF. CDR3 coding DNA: TGTGCCAGCAGCTTAAGGCGGGAGGGCCGAGGGGAGCAGTTCTTC.

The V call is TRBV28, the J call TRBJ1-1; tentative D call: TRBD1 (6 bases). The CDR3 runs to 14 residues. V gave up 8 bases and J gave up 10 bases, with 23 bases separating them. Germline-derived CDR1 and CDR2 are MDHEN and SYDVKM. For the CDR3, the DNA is TGTGCCAGCGATATGGGCAGGGGAGGATCGCGAGCTTTCTTT. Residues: CASDMGRGGSRAFF.

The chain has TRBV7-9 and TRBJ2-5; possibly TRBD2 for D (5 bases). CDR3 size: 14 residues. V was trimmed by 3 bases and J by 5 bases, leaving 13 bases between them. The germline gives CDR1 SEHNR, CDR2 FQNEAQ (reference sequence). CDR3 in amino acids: CASSFSSSKETQYF. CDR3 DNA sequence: TGTGCCAGCAGCTTTAGTTCTAGCAAGGAGACCCAGTACTTC.

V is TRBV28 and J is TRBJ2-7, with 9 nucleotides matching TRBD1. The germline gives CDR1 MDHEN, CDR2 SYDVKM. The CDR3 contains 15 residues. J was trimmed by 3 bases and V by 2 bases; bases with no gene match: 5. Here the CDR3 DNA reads TGTGCCAGCAGTTTAGGCCCGGGACAGGGCTACGAGCAGTACTTC. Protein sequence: CASSLGPGQGYEQYF.

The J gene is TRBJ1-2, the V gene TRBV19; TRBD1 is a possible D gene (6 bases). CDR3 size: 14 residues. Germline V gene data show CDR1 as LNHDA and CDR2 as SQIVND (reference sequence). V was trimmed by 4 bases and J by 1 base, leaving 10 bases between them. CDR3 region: CASSRTDFNYGYTF. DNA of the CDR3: TGTGCCAGTAGTAGGACAGATTTTAACTATGGCTACACCTTC.

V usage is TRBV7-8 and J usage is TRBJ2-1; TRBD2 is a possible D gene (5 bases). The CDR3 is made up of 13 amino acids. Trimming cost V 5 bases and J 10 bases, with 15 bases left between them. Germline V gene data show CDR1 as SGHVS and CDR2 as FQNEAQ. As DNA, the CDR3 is TGTGCCAGCAGCCGTGACCTAGCTGAGGAGCAGTTCTTC. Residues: CASSRDLAEEQFF.

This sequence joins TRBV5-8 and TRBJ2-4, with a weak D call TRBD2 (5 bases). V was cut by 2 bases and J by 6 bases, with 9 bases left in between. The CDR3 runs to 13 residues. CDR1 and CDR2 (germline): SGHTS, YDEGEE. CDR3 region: CASSLNEGNIQYF. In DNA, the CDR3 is TGTGCCAGCAGCTTAAATGAGGGAAACATTCAGTACTTC.

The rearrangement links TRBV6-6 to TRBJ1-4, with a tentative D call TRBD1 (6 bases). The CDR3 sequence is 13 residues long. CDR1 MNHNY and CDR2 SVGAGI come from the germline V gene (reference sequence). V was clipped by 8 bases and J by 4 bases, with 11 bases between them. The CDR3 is CASRYRVNEKLFF. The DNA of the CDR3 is TGTGCCAGCCGCTACAGGGTTAATGAAAAACTGTTTTTT.

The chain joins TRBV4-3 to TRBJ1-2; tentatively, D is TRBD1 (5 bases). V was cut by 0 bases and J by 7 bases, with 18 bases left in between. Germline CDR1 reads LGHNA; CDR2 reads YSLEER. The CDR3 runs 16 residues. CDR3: CASSQESSGQLSGYTF. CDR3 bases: TGCGCCAGCAGCCAAGAGTCATCAGGGCAATTGAGTGGCTACACCTTC.

The CDR3 sequence: CATTTGTSGFYEQYF. Here the CDR3 DNA reads TGTGCCACAACGACCGGGACTAGCGGGTTTTACGAGCAGTACTTC. The chain employs TRBV7-9 and TRBJ2-7, with 12 positions matching TRBD2. Losses at the gene ends were 10 bases for V and 4 bases for J; bases not matched to a gene: 11. The CDR3 sequence is 15 residues long. The germline V gene encodes CDR1 SEHNR and CDR2 FQNEAQ (reference sequence).

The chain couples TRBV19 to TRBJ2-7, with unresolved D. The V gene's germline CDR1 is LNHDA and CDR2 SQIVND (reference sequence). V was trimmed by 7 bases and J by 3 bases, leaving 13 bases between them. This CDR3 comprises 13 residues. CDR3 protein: CASKGSQNYEQYF. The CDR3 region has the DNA TGTGCCAGTAAGGGATCACAGAACTACGAGCAGTACTTC.